Sequencing of this T cell receptor (beta chain) was carried out in a study of shared clonotypes between healthy human individuals. CDR3 size: 14 residues. Germline loops: CDR1 SGHKS, CDR2 YYEKEE (reference sequence). Trimming removed 3 bases at V and 8 bases at J, with 16 bases between. Measured with immunoSEQ multiplex PCR; TCRdb has only the in-frame clones, and not every one. The sample yields a few hundred thousand clones, 70% to 75% seen once. The source is a man aged 25 to 40 in good health. Specimen: memory CD4+ T cells sorted from blood. The sample's subset: CD45RA-negative fraction. The V call is TRBV5-5, the J call TRBJ2-3; no clear D gene. DNA for the CDR3: TGTGCCAGCAGCTCGCCCCTAGTTAAGAGTACGCAGTATTTT. Translated, it gives CASSSPLVKSTQYF.